Here is one T cell receptor (beta chain) with its context. Ten or more counts support this clonotype. Its antigen target is currently unknown. No qualities accompany the bases; no much larger clone lies one base away. The V end gives up 1 base and the J end 0 bases, leaving 3 bases in the junction not matched to a gene. The CDR3, from cysteine to phenylalanine, totals 15 residues. Left in the record is the CDR3 DNA by itself, 45 bases read in frame from the first base. CDR1 and CDR2 were assigned from the germline V gene as SGDLS and YYNGEE. Sequenced on an Illumina HiSeq 2500. Quantitative 5'-RACE with molecular barcodes was the method used to prepare the TCR beta libraries. On the study's bioinformatics: A new computational method based on a probabilistic model of VDJ rearrangement was used to identify disease-linked TCR variants. In-frame beta chains were kept once TCRdb had trimmed the public reads at Q25 with fastp and called clones with MiXCR. Rows with a matching CDR3 protein are joined into one entry that keeps the most common DNA and genes. The V and J calls come from TCRdb's annotation, not from the publication. This sample has about 240,000 distinct CDR3 sequences in its table, and about 10% of those were observed once. The top ten constitute 2.6% of the sample.

The entry originates in a study of CD8 T cells in ankylosing spondylitis (dated by TCRdb to the late 2010s). In the study overall: To find TCR variants linked to disease, the study profiled T cell receptor beta repertoires in ankylosing spondylitis patients and healthy donors. The full study cohort was made up of roughly 25 ankylosing spondylitis patients and 108 healthy donors. Peripheral blood was sampled, and synovial fluid was additionally collected from ankylosing spondylitis patients.

Study-wide findings and limitations: Some TCR beta motif variants had previously been reported in synovial fluid and blood of reactive arthritis patients, which suggested common disease-initiation mechanisms. The disease-linked clones had a CD8+ phenotype and were found at relatively low frequencies in peripheral blood. The disease-linked clones were reported as significantly enriched in matched synovial fluid samples from ankylosing spondylitis patients. A TCR beta motif made up of several highly homologous amino acid variants appeared to be characteristic of blood from ankylosing spondylitis patients.

The sequenced sample was blood, either unsorted or a sorted T cell fraction (not recorded which). The V and J genes are TRBV9 and TRBJ1-1; 7 of the junction bases match TRBD1. This clonotype was obtained from a male donor with ankylosing spondylitis or in good health (not recorded which). For the CDR3, the sequence is CASSVPGTVNTEAFF. The bases read TGTGCCAGCAGCGTACCCGGGACAGTGAACACTGAAGCTTTCTTT. Here the CDR3 is joined to the reference TRBV9 and TRBJ1-1 genes, and the full variable domain is: DSGVTQTPKHLITATGQRVTLRCSPRSGDLSVYWYQQSLDQGLQFLIQYYNGEERAKGNILERFSAQQFPDLHSELNLSSLELGDSALYFCASSVPGTVNTEAFFGQGTRLTVV.